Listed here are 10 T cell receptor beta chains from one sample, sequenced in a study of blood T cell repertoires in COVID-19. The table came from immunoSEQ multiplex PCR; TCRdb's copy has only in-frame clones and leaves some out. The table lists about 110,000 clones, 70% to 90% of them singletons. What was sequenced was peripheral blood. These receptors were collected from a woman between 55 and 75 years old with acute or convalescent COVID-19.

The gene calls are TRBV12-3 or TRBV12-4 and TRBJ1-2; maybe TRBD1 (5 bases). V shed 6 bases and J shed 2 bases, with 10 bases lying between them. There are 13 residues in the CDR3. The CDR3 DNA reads TGTGCCAGCAGCCCGACAGAGAACTATGGCTACACCTTC. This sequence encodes CASSPTENYGYTF.

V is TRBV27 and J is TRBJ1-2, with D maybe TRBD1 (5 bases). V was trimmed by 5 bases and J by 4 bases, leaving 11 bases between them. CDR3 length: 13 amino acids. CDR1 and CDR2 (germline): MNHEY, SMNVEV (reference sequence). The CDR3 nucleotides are TGTGCCAGCAGTCTCACAGGTGCCTATGGCTACACCTTC. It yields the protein CASSLTGAYGYTF.

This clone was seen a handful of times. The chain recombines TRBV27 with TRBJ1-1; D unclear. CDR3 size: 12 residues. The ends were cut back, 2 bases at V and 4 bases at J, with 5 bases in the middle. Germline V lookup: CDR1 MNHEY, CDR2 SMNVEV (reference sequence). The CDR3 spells CASSLRGTEAFF. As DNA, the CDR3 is TGTGCCAGCAGTTTACGGGGCACTGAAGCTTTCTTT.

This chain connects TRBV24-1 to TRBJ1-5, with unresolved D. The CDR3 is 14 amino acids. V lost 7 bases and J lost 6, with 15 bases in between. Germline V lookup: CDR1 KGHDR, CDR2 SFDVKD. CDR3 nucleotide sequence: TGTGCCACCAGCGGAGCAGGCGGGAGTCAGCCCCAGCATTTT. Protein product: CATSGAGGSQPQHF.

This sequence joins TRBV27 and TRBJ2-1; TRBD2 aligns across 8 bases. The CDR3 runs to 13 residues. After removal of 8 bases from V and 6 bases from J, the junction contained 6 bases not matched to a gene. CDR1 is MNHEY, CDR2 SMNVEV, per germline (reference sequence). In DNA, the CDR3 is TGTGCCAGCGGTGGACTAGCAGGCAATGAGCAGTTCTTC. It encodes CASGGLAGNEQFF.

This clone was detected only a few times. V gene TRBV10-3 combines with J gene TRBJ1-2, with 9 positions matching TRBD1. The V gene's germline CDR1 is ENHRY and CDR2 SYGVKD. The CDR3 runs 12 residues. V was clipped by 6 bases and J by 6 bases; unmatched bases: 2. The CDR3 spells CAIRGDRDGYTF. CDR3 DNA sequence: TGTGCCATCAGGGGGGACAGGGATGGCTACACCTTC.

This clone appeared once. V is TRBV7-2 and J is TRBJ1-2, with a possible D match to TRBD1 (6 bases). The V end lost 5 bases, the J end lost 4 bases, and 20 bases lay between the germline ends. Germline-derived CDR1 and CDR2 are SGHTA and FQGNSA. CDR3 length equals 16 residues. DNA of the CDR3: TGTGCCAGCAGCCCCCTGACAGGCCTTACCCCCTATGGCTACACCTTC. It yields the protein CASSPLTGLTPYGYTF.

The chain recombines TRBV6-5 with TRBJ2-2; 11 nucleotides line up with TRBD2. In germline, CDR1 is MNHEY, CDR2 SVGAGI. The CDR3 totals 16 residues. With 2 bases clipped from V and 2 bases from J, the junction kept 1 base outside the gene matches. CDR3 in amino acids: CASSYRLAGNTGELFF. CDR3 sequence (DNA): TGTGCCAGCAGTTACCGACTAGCGGGAAACACCGGGGAGCTGTTTTTT.

The CDR3 bases are TGTGCCAGCAGCCAAGTTTCTAGCGGGGGGGCTAGCACAGATACGCAGTATTTT. This gives the protein CASSQVSSGGASTDTQYF. V gene TRBV4-2 combines with J gene TRBJ2-3; 12 nucleotides line up with TRBD2. Germline V gene lookup returns CDR1 LGHNA and CDR2 YNFKEQ. The CDR3 runs 18 residues. J lost 0 bases, V lost 1 base, and 5 bases had no gene match.

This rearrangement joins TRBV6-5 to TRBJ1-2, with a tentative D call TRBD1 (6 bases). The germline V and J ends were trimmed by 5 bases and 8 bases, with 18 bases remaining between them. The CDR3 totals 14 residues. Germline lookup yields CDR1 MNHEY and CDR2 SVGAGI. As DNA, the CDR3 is TGTGCCAGCAGTAAACGGACAGACGGGTCAGGCTACACCTTC. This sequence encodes CASSKRTDGSGYTF.